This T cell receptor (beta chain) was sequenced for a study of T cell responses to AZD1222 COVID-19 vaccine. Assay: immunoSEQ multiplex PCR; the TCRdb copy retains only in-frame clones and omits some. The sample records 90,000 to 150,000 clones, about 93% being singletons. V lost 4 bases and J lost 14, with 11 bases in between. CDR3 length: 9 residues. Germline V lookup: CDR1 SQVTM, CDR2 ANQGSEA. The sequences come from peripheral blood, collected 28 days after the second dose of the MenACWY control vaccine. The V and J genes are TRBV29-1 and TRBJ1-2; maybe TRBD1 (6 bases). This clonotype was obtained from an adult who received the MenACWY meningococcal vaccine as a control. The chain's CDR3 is CSVGVGGTF. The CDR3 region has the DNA TGCAGCGTTGGTGTAGGGGGAACCTTC.